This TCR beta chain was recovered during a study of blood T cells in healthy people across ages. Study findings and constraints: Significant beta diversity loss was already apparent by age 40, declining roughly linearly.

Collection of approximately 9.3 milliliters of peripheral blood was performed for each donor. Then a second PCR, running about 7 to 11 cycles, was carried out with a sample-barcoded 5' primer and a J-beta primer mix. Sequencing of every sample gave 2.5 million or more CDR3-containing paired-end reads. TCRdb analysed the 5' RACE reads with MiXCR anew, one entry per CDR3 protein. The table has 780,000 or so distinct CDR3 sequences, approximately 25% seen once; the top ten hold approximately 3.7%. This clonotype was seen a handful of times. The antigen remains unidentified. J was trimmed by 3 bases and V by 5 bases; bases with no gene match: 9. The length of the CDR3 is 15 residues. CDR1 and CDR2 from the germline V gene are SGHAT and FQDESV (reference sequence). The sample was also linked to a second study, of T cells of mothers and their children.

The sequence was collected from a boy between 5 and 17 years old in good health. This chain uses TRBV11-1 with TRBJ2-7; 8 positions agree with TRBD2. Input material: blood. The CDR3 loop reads CASSESGRLDYEQYF. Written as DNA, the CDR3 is TGTGCCAGCAGCGAAAGCGGGAGATTGGACTACGAGCAGTACTTC.